The present entry profiles one T cell receptor (beta chain) with its context. Its antigen is not identified. Only one base separates this from a far larger clonotype, so it likely reflects a read error. These data come from a study of regulatory T cells in long-lasting Graves disease. Findings of the study overall: Investigators studied peripheral blood only, not thyroid tissue.

According to the study, TCR beta libraries were built with iRepertoire HTBI primers and CDR3-region Arm-PCR. Using its own MiXCR run on the multiplex PCR reads, TCRdb lists one record per CDR3 protein. The sample records 520,000 or so distinct CDR3 sequences, 12% being singletons. Time point noted: newly diagnosed GD, antithyroid drugs for less than 3 months. RNA isolated from PBMCs was used to make the TCR library. Trimming at V came to 5 bases and at J to 13 bases, leaving 16 bases not matched to a gene. The CDR3 has 16 residues. The germline CDR1 and CDR2 sequences are SGHTA and FQGNSA. These sequences were also reported in another study, on T cells in Graves' hyperthyroidism and ophthalmopathy.

This specimen consisted of peripheral blood mononuclear cells (PBMCs), obtained at new diagnosis, from a patient treated with antithyroid drugs. The chain combines TRBV7-2 with TRBJ2-1; TRBD1 agrees at 11 bases. The clonotype was recovered from a woman aged 25 to 39 with Graves disease. CDR3 protein: CASSRTGTGGQETQFF. DNA for the CDR3: TGTGCCAGCAGCAGAACCGGGACAGGGGGACAAGAGACCCAGTTCTTC.